This T cell receptor beta chain was identified in a study of blood T cell repertoires in COVID-19. Background on the study: Donors in the United States, Italy and Spain gave samples during acute or convalescent COVID-19.

V trimming: 5 bases; J trimming: 7 bases; junction bases outside the gene matches: 2. The germline V gene encodes CDR1 SEHNR and CDR2 FQNEAQ (reference sequence). The CDR3 covers 12 residues. The sample holds a few counts of this clone. Followed over time, Seattle patients had been enrolled while infection was active. TCRdb's copy holds only in-frame clones and misses some; the assay was immunoSEQ multiplex PCR. The sample consists of under 200,000 clones, 80% to 90% of them appearing once. This clonotype originated in a woman between 50 and 59 years old with COVID-19, enrolled during active disease. The V call is TRBV7-9, the J call TRBJ2-1; 7 bases align to TRBD2. The source material was peripheral blood. CDR3 protein: CASSPGRNEQFF. The CDR3 DNA reads as TGTGCCAGCAGCCCCGGGAGGAATGAGCAGTTCTTC.